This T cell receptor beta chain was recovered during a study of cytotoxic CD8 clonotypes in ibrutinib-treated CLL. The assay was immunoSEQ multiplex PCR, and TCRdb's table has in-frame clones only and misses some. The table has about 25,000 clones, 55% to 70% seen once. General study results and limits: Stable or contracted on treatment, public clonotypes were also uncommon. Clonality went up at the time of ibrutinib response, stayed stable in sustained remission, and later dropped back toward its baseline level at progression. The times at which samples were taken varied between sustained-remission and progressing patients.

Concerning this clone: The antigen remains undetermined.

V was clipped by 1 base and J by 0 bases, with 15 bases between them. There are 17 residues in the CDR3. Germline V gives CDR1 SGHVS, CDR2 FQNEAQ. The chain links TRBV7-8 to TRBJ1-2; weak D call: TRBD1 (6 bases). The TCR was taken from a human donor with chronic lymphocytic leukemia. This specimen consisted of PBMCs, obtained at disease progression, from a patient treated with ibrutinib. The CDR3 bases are TGTGCCAGCAGCTTAGGGCGGAGGACAGCAACTAACTATGGCTACACCTTC. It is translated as CASSLGRRTATNYGYTF.